This is a list of T cell receptor beta chains from one sample in a study of CD8 T cells in Susac syndrome. TCRdb processed the immunoSEQ multiplex PCR reads anew with MiXCR; each CDR3 protein has one entry. The table lists around 160,000 distinct CDR3 sequences, over 85% of them singletons. The sample taken for sequencing was CD4+ T cells from PBMCs. These receptors all stem from a human donor in good health. Each CDR3 is given without its conserved first and last residue. Each record gives: CDR3 length, clone size, V gene, J gene, CDR3 protein. For some rows the clone size is stated as once, few or many, or as a class when expanded; others skip it.

>12|.|TRBV18|TRBJ2-6
ASSPPGGANVLT
>11|.|TRBV5-1|TRBJ1-6
ASSLEVNSPLH
>13|.|TRBV15|TRBJ2-7
ATSRPQGPRYEQY
>15|.|TRBV5-1|TRBJ2-2
ASSLTEVRSDTGELF
>14|.|TRBV9|TRBJ2-5
ASSSSGGLSGETQY
>10|.|TRBV12-3/TRBV12-4|TRBJ1-1
ASSLGPTEAF
>12|.|TRBV9|TRBJ2-1
ASSGGSSYNEQF
>13|.|TRBV5-1|TRBJ2-3
ASSFGQGITDTQY
>12|.|TRBV28|TRBJ1-6
ASSLGTGNSPLH
>11|.|TRBV20-1|TRBJ2-3
SVPGLPRDTQY
>11|.|TRBV6-6|TRBJ1-1
ATQDLGGTEAF
>12|.|TRBV28|TRBJ1-2
ASSFGDRVYGYT
>12|once|TRBV5-1|TRBJ2-3
ASSPGENTDTQY
>11|.|TRBV30|TRBJ1-2
AWSLQGAGGYT
>14|.|TRBV18|TRBJ1-1
ASSPFSGAQNTEAF
>16|.|TRBV2|TRBJ1-2
ASSKPRDRLTADYGYT
>10|.|TRBV3-1|TRBJ1-2
ASSQEIGGYT
>12|.|TRBV7-2|TRBJ1-2
ASSLDPGNYGYT
>11|.|TRBV29-1|TRBJ2-2
SAKTQYTGELF
>12|.|TRBV7-3|TRBJ2-1
ASSLLAGNNEQF
>12|.|TRBV29-1|TRBJ2-5
SVSRGQGQETQY
>10|.|TRBV29-1|TRBJ1-6
SVGEHNSPLH
>12|.|TRBV20-1|TRBJ1-6
SARDVQYNSPLH
>11|once|TRBV10-3|TRBJ1-5
AISERWEEPQH
>12|once|TRBV20-1|TRBJ1-5
SARAGDSNQPQH
>11|.|TRBV12-3/TRBV12-4|TRBJ1-1
ASITGTGGTAF
>12|.|TRBV7-2|TRBJ2-7
ASSLSGATYEQY
>11|.|TRBV20-1|TRBJ2-7
SARDGNTYEQY
>13|once|TRBV11-2|TRBJ2-2
ASSLERTATGELF
>13|.|TRBV20-1|TRBJ2-3
SASRGGVGSDTQY
>14|.|TRBV29-1|TRBJ2-5
SVEDMVVGGGETQY
>13|.|TRBV12-3/TRBV12-4|TRBJ2-2
ASSRRQGGNGELF
>11|.|TRBV6-5|TRBJ2-7
ASSQDRGSEQY